One sample yielded the 5 T cell receptor beta chains listed below, sequenced in a study of T-cell memory formation after mild COVID-19. MiXCR, applied by TCRdb to the 5' RACE reads, yields one record per CDR3 protein. Of more than 400,000 distinct CDR3 sequences in the sample, about 20% are singletons; the top ten hold approximately 13%. The sample was PBMCs or a T cell subset sorted from them (not recorded which). The receptors stem from an adult woman who had mild COVID-19 (a few samples of this study predate the infection). Cell type and time point are not known.

The sample holds many counts of this clonotype. The gene calls are TRBV5-1 and TRBJ2-3; D not certain. This CDR3 spans 15 amino acids. Trimming removed 0 bases at V and 5 bases at J, with 13 bases between. Germline CDR1 reads SGHRS; CDR2 reads YFSETQ. CDR3 loop: CASSLAPTLEDTQYF. The CDR3 DNA sequence: TGCGCCAGCAGCTTGGCCCCCACCCTAGAAGATACGCAGTATTTT.

The chain joins TRBV20-1 to TRBJ1-2; D perhaps matches TRBD1 (5 bases). The CDR3 has 13 residues. From germline, CDR1 is DFQATT and CDR2 SNEGSKA (reference sequence). The V end was cut by 6 bases, the J end by 2 bases, with 13 bases between. The chain's CDR3 is CSASGTTNYGYTF. CDR3 bases: TGCAGTGCCAGCGGGACGACCAACTATGGCTACACCTTC.

This chain's CDR3 is CSVASGRRGDTQYF. CDR3 nucleotides: TGCAGCGTTGCTAGCGGGAGGAGGGGCGATACGCAGTATTTT. The rearrangement joins TRBV29-1 to TRBJ2-3, with TRBD2 identical over 11 bases. This CDR3 spans 14 amino acids. With 4 bases clipped from V and 6 bases from J, the junction kept 6 bases outside the gene matches. Germline values: CDR1 SQVTM, CDR2 ANQGSEA.

The chain combines TRBV9 with TRBJ2-3; possible D gene TRBD2, 6 bases. The V gene's germline CDR1 is SGDLS and CDR2 YYNGEE. Trimming removed 2 bases at V and 0 bases at J, with 7 bases between. The CDR3 consists of 14 residues. The CDR3 DNA reads as TGTGCCAGCAGCGTCAGCGGGAGCACAGATACGCAGTATTTT. Translating gives CASSVSGSTDTQYF.

In its sample, this clonotype was seen a few times. The chain joins TRBV25-1 to TRBJ2-7; TRBD2 matches 13 bases. The CDR3 extends over 17 amino acids. The ends lost 1 base at V and 0 bases at J; junction bases unmatched: 3. Germline CDR1 reads MGHDK; CDR2 reads SYGVNS. CDR3 protein: CASSELGLAGSSYEQYF. The CDR3 DNA follows: TGTGCCAGCAGTGAATTGGGACTAGCGGGGTCCTCCTACGAGCAGTACTTC.